The source of this T cell receptor (beta chain) is a study of OX40 agonist ivuxolimab in advanced cancers. Study as a whole: Among those enrolled, mean age was about 63 years (range about 23 to 79) and about 82% were male. Study conclusions and caveats: Expanded peripheral T cell antigen specificity was not determined.

As for this clone: Its matching antigen is unknown.

Only in-frame clones appear in the TCRdb table, and some are missing; sequencing was by immunoSEQ multiplex PCR. The table has roughly 90,000 clones, 75% to 90% seen once; the top ten hold approximately 0.22%. The germline CDR1 and CDR2 sequences are MNHEY and SVGAGI. The CDR3 length is 16 residues. V was shortened by 0 bases and J by 0 bases, with 8 bases between the two germline ends. Specimen: CD4+ or CD8+ T cells sorted from blood, collected in a trial of the OX40 agonist ivuxolimab. The V and J genes are TRBV6-5 and TRBJ2-2; possibly TRBD1 for D (5 bases). This receptor was obtained from an adult with an advanced solid tumor such as melanoma, head and neck, liver or kidney cancer. CDR3 sequence reads: CASSYSYRPNTGELFF. As DNA, the CDR3 is TGTGCCAGCAGTTACTCGTACAGGCCGAACACCGGGGAGCTGTTTTTT.